This T cell receptor beta chain derives from a study of blood T cell repertoires in COVID-19. The wider study: Whether acute or convalescent, the COVID-19 samples came from the United States, Italy and Spain. From T cells, B-cell-depleted T cells, or PBMCs came the material, which was cDNA or gDNA.

The ends were cut back, 3 bases at V and 7 bases at J, with 13 bases in the middle. Germline loops: CDR1 SGHNT, CDR2 YENEEA. The CDR3 has 14 residues. Authors' methods: By means of reference gene primer amplification, nucleated cell counts were estimated. This table comes from immunoSEQ multiplex PCR, and its TCRdb copy is limited to in-frame clones, with some not included. V and J calls and clone size are those listed in that table; D and trimming were worked out from the DNA. The sample consists of roughly 14,000 clones, 60% to 75% of them appearing once. The source material was peripheral blood. This TCR was sampled from a man between 65 and 85 years old with acute or convalescent COVID-19. The chain joins TRBV11-3 to TRBJ2-1; D is uncertain. The CDR3 nucleotides are TGTGCCAGCAGCTTCTCAGGAATTACAAATGAGCAGTTCTTC. Residues: CASSFSGITNEQFF.